This section outlines one TCR beta chain sequence together with its context. Profiling relied on immunoSEQ multiplex PCR, and the TCRdb table lists in-frame clones only, not all of them. This sample has just over 200,000 clones, with about three quarters found just once. This sample is part of a study of cytotoxic CD8 clonotypes in ibrutinib-treated CLL. Study context: Within the patient group, ten to twelve were relapsed/refractory and approximately 14 treatment-naive, and 17 to 18 were IGHV unmutated. Sequencing produced an average of about 280,000 productive templates and 85,000 to 95,000 productive rearrangements per sample.

The V segment lost 3 bases and the J segment 5 bases; nucleotides outside the gene matches: 6. The CDR3 loop spans 15 amino acids. Germline-derived CDR1 and CDR2 are MNHEY and SMNVEV (reference sequence). Cryopreserved PBMCs yielded approximately 2 micrograms of genomic DNA for TCR beta libraries. This specimen consisted of PBMCs, obtained after 12 months of ibrutinib treatment. The TCR originated in a human donor with chronic lymphocytic leukemia. The chain uses TRBV27 and TRBJ1-5; 8 positions agree with TRBD1. This chain's CDR3 is CASSLGTGIHQPQHF. For the CDR3, the DNA is TGTGCCAGCAGTTTGGGGACAGGCATACATCAGCCCCAGCATTTT.